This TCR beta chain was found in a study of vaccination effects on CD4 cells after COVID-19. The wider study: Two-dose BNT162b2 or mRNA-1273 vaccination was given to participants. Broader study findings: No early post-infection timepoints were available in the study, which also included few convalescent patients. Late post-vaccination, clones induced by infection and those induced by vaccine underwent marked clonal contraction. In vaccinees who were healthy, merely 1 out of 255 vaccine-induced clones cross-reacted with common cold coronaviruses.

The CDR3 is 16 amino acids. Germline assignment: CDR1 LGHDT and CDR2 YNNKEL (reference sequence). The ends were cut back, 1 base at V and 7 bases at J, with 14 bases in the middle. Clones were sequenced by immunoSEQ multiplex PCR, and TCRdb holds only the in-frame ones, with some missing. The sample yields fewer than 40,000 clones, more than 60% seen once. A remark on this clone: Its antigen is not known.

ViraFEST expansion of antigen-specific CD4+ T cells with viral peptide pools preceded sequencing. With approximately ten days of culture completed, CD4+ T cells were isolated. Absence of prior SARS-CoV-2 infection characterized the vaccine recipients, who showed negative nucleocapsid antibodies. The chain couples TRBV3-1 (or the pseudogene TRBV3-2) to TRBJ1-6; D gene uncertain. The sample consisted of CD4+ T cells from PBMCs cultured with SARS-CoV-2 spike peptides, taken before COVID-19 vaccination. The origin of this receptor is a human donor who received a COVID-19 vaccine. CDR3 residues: CASSQAELSPNSPLHF. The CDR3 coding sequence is TGTGCCAGCAGCCAAGCAGAGCTCAGCCCCAATTCACCCCTCCACTTT.